This entry is about one TCR beta chain. It lacks a known antigen. The germline gene is not matched at one end of the junction; a read error may be the cause. The identical CDR3 is also encoded by other nucleotide sequences in the sample. CDR1 and CDR2 (LGHNT, FRNRAP) derive from the germline V gene. Reading from cysteine to phenylalanine, the CDR3 counts 14 amino acids. Just the 42-base CDR3 DNA is kept, in frame starting at base 1. The sample's treatment or condition, from its label and the paper: randomized to nivolumab then ipilimumab (arm A) or the reverse (arm B). Prior DNA-damaging chemotherapy had not been received by any trial patient. On a FACS Aria II flow cytometer, live CD3+CD8+ cells that were negative for CD19 and CD56 were sorted from thawed PBMCs. Samples came from patients with melanoma in CheckMate 064, a randomized, open-label phase II trial of sequential checkpoint blockade. Peripheral blood mononuclear cells were collected by leukapheresis, purified with Ficoll-Paque, and frozen in human serum with 10% DMSO. Purity of sorted blood CD3+CD8+ cells was verified at >98% immediately after sorting, followed by DNA extraction.

The sample comes from a study of sequential checkpoint blockade in melanoma (dated by TCRdb to about 2019). Background on the whole study: Patients were assigned by 1:1 randomization to either first-line nivolumab followed by ipilimumab (arm A) or ipilimumab followed by nivolumab (arm B). Maintenance nivolumab was given following each of the two trial sequences.

Summary of the overall study and its limitations: The response-prediction model combining TCR metrics and mutation burden needs validation in larger, independent patient cohorts.

TCRbeta CDR3 regions were immunosequenced from genomic DNA with the immunoSEQ Assay. Before high-throughput sequencing, genomic DNA was amplified using bias-controlled multiplex PCR. Per the original workflow: To quantify the absolute abundance of each unique TCRbeta CDR3 region, the sequences were collapsed and filtered. Clonality was defined as 1 minus Pielou's evenness and was calculated using productive rearrangements only. Clones with significantly greater frequencies in on-treatment versus baseline samples were identified using a previously published method. Held by TCRdb, this immuneACCESS table contains in-frame sequences only and omits some clones. Under half of the omission traces to an unresolved V gene where checked; the cause of the rest is unknown. The V and J calls and the clone size are those of that table, but D and trimming were determined from the DNA. A total of around 26,000 clones appear in this sample, roughly 73% of them only once. In total, the top ten clones hold around a fifth of the sample.

The chain uses TRBV12-5 and TRBJ2-5; the D gene remains uncertain. The clonotype originates from a human donor with melanoma. The source was CD8+ T cells sorted from blood (inferred from file names), collected from a patient given nivolumab and ipilimumab in sequence. CDR3 reads: CASGLVPEEETQYF. The DNA reads as follows: TGCGCTAGTGGTTTGGTACCCGAGGAAGAGACCCAGTACTTC.